These 24 T cell receptor beta chains came from one sample sequenced in a study of shared clonotypes between healthy human individuals (dated by TCRdb to about 2020). Receptor amplification or capture employed the immunoSEQ multiplex PCR assay. This immuneACCESS table, as held by TCRdb, lists in-frame sequences with V and J called but not all clones. Of the missing ones, under half trace to an unresolved V gene in checked studies; the others have no known cause. Across this sample there are roughly 520,000 clones, with approximately 94% seen only once. The top ten hold approximately 0.067% of the sample. The sequenced sample was naive CD4+ T cells sorted from blood. The sample's cell subset or site, from its label and the paper: CD45RA+ positively selected. The source is a woman in her twenties or thirties in good health.

This clone was observed a single time. The chain uses TRBV5-1 and TRBJ2-7, with D unresolved. Trimming cost V 7 bases and J 3 bases, with 17 bases left between them. CDR1 SGHRS and CDR2 YFSETQ come from the germline V gene. The CDR3 is 14 amino acids. The chain's CDR3 is CASGPESAVYEQYF. The DNA of the CDR3 is TGCGCCAGCGGCCCCGAGTCCGCGGTCTACGAGCAGTACTTC.

This chain's CDR3 is CASSKAYGQGFTEAFF. The CDR3 DNA reads as TGTGCCAGTAGTAAAGCATACGGACAGGGGTTCACTGAAGCTTTCTTT. This chain connects TRBV19 to TRBJ1-1, with 9 bases lining up with TRBD1. J was trimmed by 4 bases and V by 4 bases; bases with no gene match: 10. Germline V gives CDR1 LNHDA, CDR2 SQIVND (reference sequence). CDR3 length: 16 amino acids.

The chain is built from TRBV27 and TRBJ2-7, with D possibly being TRBD1 or TRBD2 (5 bases each). This CDR3 spans 15 amino acids. Between the trimmed V and J ends, which lost 5 bases and 4 bases, there was a span of 18 bases. Germline loops: CDR1 MNHEY, CDR2 SMNVEV (reference sequence). The CDR3 bases are TGTGCCAGCAGTCGAGCCGGGACGGAATATTACGAGCAGTACTTC. Translation: CASSRAGTEYYEQYF.

This clone has just one count. At the DNA level, this CDR3 is encoded by other sequences in the same sample as well. The chain links TRBV30 to TRBJ2-3; D is ambiguous. Trimming took off 0 bases at V and 3 bases at J, with 4 bases between the two ends. From germline, CDR1 is GTSNPN and CDR2 SVGIG (reference sequence). This CDR3 comprises 12 residues. The chain's CDR3 is CAWSVGTDTQYF. The CDR3 nucleotides are TGTGCCTGGAGTGTGGGAACAGATACGCAGTATTTT.

The CDR3 loop is CASIKGPGGTSETQYF. CDR3 sequence (DNA): TGTGCCAGCATCAAAGGACCCGGGGGGACATCAGAGACCCAGTACTTC. This rearrangement joins TRBV6-6 to TRBJ2-5; D perhaps matches TRBD2 (7 bases). Germline CDR1 and CDR2: MNHNY and SVGAGI (reference sequence). V lost 7 bases and J lost 4, with 22 bases in between. CDR3 length: 16 amino acids.

CDR3 residues: CAISLAGTANTEAFF. Written as DNA, the CDR3 is TGTGCCATCAGTCTCGCGGGGACAGCTAACACTGAAGCTTTCTTT. The chain employs TRBV10-3 and TRBJ1-1, with TRBD1 matching over 7 bases. V dropped 5 bases and J dropped 2; count of bases not matched to a gene: 8. The CDR3 length is 15 residues. The germline V gene encodes CDR1 ENHRY and CDR2 SYGVKD.

The chain recombines TRBV6-1 with TRBJ2-3; D may be TRBD2 (7 bases). From germline, CDR1 is MNHNS and CDR2 SASEGT. The CDR3 is made up of 14 amino acids. V was pared by 5 bases and J by 4 bases, with 13 bases between. The CDR3 nucleotides read TGTGCCAGCAGTACCCCGGGGGGCTCAGATACGCAGTATTTT. It specifies CASSTPGGSDTQYF.

This sequence joins TRBV19 and TRBJ2-7, with D unresolved. Germline V gene sequence: CDR1 LNHDA, CDR2 SQIVND (reference sequence). V lost 2 bases, J lost 5 bases, and 19 bases lay in between. The length of the CDR3 is 16 residues. The CDR3 reads CASSIMMGVLIHEQYF. In nucleotides, the CDR3 is TGTGCCAGTAGTATAATGATGGGCGTGTTGATACACGAGCAGTACTTC.

The chain combines TRBV6-1 with TRBJ1-1; D is undetermined. Germline assignment: CDR1 MNHNS and CDR2 SASEGT. The CDR3 is made up of 13 amino acids. Trimming pared 2 bases from V and 12 bases from J, leaving 16 bases between. CDR3 nucleotide sequence: TGTGCCAGCAGTGAACTCGGCCGTGGAAGGTCTTTCTTT. Translation: CASSELGRGRSFF.

The genes are TRBV25-1 and TRBJ2-7, with unresolved D. The CDR3 runs 14 residues. Germline CDR1 and CDR2: MGHDK and SYGVNS. The V end lost 3 bases, the J end lost 2 bases, and 11 bases lay between the germline ends. The CDR3 sequence is CASSEVKDPYEQYF. The CDR3 DNA reads as TGTGCCAGCAGTGAGGTGAAGGATCCCTACGAGCAGTACTTC.

The chain combines TRBV7-2 with TRBJ1-5; D is undetermined. The germline V gene has CDR1 SGHTA and CDR2 FQGNSA. With 1 base removed from V and 0 bases from J, the gap between germline ends came to 13 bases. The CDR3 spans 17 residues. The CDR3 region has the DNA TGTGCCAGCAGCTTAGTTTCTACGGGGTCTAGCAATCAGCCCCAGCATTTT. This encodes CASSLVSTGSSNQPQHF.

The chain is built from TRBV2 and TRBJ2-7, with 9 bases lining up with TRBD2. V trimming: 6 bases; J trimming: 5 bases; junction bases outside the gene matches: 8. The CDR3 is 14 residues long. CDR1 and CDR2 from the germline V gene are SNHLY and FYNNEI. The CDR3 DNA sequence: TGTGCCAGCAGATTTAGAGGCGGGAGGGACGAGCAGTACTTC. It codes for CASRFRGGRDEQYF.

The rearrangement uses TRBV28 and TRBJ2-7; D uncertain. Trimming stripped 2 bases from V and 2 bases from J, with 16 bases between. This CDR3 comprises 16 residues. Per the germline V gene, CDR1 is MDHEN and CDR2 is SYDVKM. This CDR3 is CASSLRWVQWTYEQYF. Written as DNA, the CDR3 is TGTGCCAGCAGTTTAAGGTGGGTCCAATGGACCTACGAGCAGTACTTC.

The chain uses TRBV11-2 and TRBJ2-2; no definite D call. The CDR3 runs to 14 residues. Trimming took off 2 bases at V and 7 bases at J, with 11 bases between the two ends. Germline V gene lookup returns CDR1 SGHAT and CDR2 FQNNGV. As DNA, the CDR3 is TGTGCCAGCAGCTTAAGAAGCGATCACGGGGAGCTGTTTTTT. This sequence encodes CASSLRSDHGELFF.

The rearrangement uses TRBV10-3 and TRBJ1-4; 10 bases map to TRBD1. The CDR3 is 15 amino acids. Trimming at V came to 8 bases and at J to 10 bases, leaving 13 bases not matched to a gene. Germline-derived CDR1 and CDR2 are ENHRY and SYGVKD. The CDR3 protein is CAIGDTGTGAAKLFF. The CDR3 region has the DNA TGTGCCATCGGCGATACCGGGACAGGGGCAGCAAAACTGTTTTTT.

This chain joins TRBV27 and TRBJ2-7; either TRBD1 or TRBD2 may supply D (5 bases each). Germline CDR1 reads MNHEY; CDR2 reads SMNVEV (reference sequence). Deletions cut 1 base from V and 5 bases from J, with 18 bases between. There are 16 residues in the CDR3. This CDR3 reads CASSLFGTAMSHEQYF. For the CDR3, the DNA is TGTGCCAGCAGTTTATTCGGGACGGCGATGTCCCACGAGCAGTACTTC.

V gene TRBV10-3 combines with J gene TRBJ2-7, with D unclear. Germline-derived CDR1 and CDR2 are ENHRY and SYGVKD. The CDR3 consists of 13 residues. The V end was cut by 10 bases, the J end by 3 bases, with 16 bases between. The CDR3 DNA follows: TGTGCCACGGCGACGACTGACGACTACGAGCAGTACTTC. This translates into CATATTDDYEQYF.

The chain is built from TRBV5-4 and TRBJ2-2; D remains unclear. The CDR3 consists of 13 residues. Germline-derived CDR1 and CDR2 are SGHNT and YYREEE (reference sequence). Trimming stripped 0 bases from V and 1 base from J, with 1 base between. CDR3 loop: CASSLVNTGELFF. The CDR3 DNA reads TGTGCCAGCAGCTTGGTGAACACCGGGGAGCTGTTTTTT.

The genes are TRBV2 and TRBJ1-2, with a possible D match to TRBD1 (5 bases). The CDR3 is 13 residues long. Germline CDR1 SNHLY, CDR2 FYNNEI. Between the trimmed V and J ends, which lost 6 bases and 0 bases, there was a span of 8 bases. The CDR3: CASRRTTNYGYTF. In DNA form, the CDR3 reads TGTGCCAGCAGACGGACAACTAACTATGGCTACACCTTC.

V usage is TRBV6-1 and J usage is TRBJ2-7, with D uncertain. The V gene's germline CDR1 is MNHNS and CDR2 SASEGT. Trimming stripped 7 bases from V and 5 bases from J, with 21 bases between. The CDR3 has 15 residues. CDR3 in DNA: TGTGCCAGCATTCTGACCCAGCGAAGTTACAACGAGCAGTACTTC. As protein: CASILTQRSYNEQYF.

The J gene is TRBJ1-1, the V gene TRBV27, with D uncertain. This CDR3 is built from 13 residues. Trimming removed 4 bases from V and 5 bases from J, with 11 bases in between. Per the germline V gene, CDR1 is MNHEY and CDR2 is SMNVEV (reference sequence). CDR3 DNA: TGTGCCAGCAGTTCCCTTTTGGGGACTGAAGCTTTCTTT. Translating it yields CASSSLLGTEAFF.

The J gene is TRBJ2-5, the V gene TRBV7-9, with a weak D call TRBD1 (5 bases). The germline gives CDR1 SEHNR, CDR2 FQNEAQ (reference sequence). The CDR3 is 14 residues long. With 1 base removed from V and 3 bases from J, the gap between germline ends came to 9 bases. CDR3 in amino acids: CASSLGAGKETQYF. The CDR3 DNA reads TGTGCCAGCAGCTTAGGGGCAGGGAAAGAGACCCAGTACTTC.

The chain has TRBV4-2 and TRBJ2-2; D is unclear. Germline CDR1 reads LGHNA; CDR2 reads YNFKEQ. V was pared by 1 base and J by 6 bases, with 15 bases between. This CDR3 has 16 amino acids. CDR3 loop: CASSQVLLGGAGELFF. Here the CDR3 DNA reads TGTGCCAGCAGCCAAGTATTGCTGGGTGGGGCCGGGGAGCTGTTTTTT.

The chain uses TRBV5-1 and TRBJ2-3; 12 positions agree with TRBD2. CDR3 size: 15 residues. From germline, CDR1 is SGHRS and CDR2 YFSETQ. With V trimmed by 4 bases and J by 4 bases, 4 bases remained unmatched. The CDR3 region is CASSETSGSADTQYF. The DNA for the CDR3 is TGCGCCAGCAGCGAGACTAGCGGGAGTGCAGATACGCAGTATTTT. The variable domain in full, completed from reference TRBV5-1 and TRBJ2-3, reads KAGVTQTPRYLIKTRGQQVTLSCSPISGHRSVSWYQQTPGQGLQFLFEYFSETQRNKGNFPGRFSGRQFSNSRSEMNVSTLELGDSALYLCASSETSGSADTQYFGPGTRLTVL.